This T cell receptor beta chain was sequenced for a study of T cell repertoires in cytomegalovirus infection. Study at large: Public TCR beta signatures were indicative of both CMV infection and a matching HLA type.

General observations from the study: HLA-C-restricted, CMV-specific TCR beta clonotypes were dominant ex vivo. Identification of carriers of CMV plus the relevant HLA was achieved through cumulative public TCR beta family frequency.

CDR3 size: 18 residues. CDR1 and CDR2 from the germline V gene are LNHDA and SQIVND (reference sequence). V trimming: 1 base; J trimming: 2 bases; junction bases outside the gene matches: 5. As regards this clonotype: Its target is unknown.

MiXCR, run by TCRdb on the reads, gives a single entry per CDR3 protein. The table records 600,000 to 800,000 distinct CDR3 sequences, around 24% of them present only once. The sequence was obtained from a human donor in good health (CMV status not recorded). Some clones in this sample may be carry-over from other donors' samples. The chain links TRBV19 to TRBJ2-2, with 12 positions matching TRBD1. Sequencing was performed on CD8+ T cells from PBMCs. The chain's CDR3 is CASSIATGTGGNTGELFF. The CDR3, as DNA: TGTGCCAGTAGTATAGCTACCGGGACAGGGGGCAACACCGGGGAGCTGTTTTTT.